The following is a TCR beta chain sequence with its context. The antigen it recognizes is unknown. No qualities accompany the bases; no much larger clone lies one base away. These data come from a study of T cell changes during pregnancy in multiple sclerosis (dated by TCRdb to about 2019). About the full investigation: Changes in the T cell repertoire over the course of pregnancy were examined in this study in women with multiple sclerosis.

Libraries were prepared through the immunoSEQ multiplex PCR assay. Imported from immuneACCESS, the table was reduced by TCRdb to in-frame sequences with V and J called. These copies leave out some clones; in studies compared against another copy, an unresolved V gene accounts for under half, and the cause of the remainder is not known. Present in this sample are fewer than 50,000 clones, approximately 91% of which were seen just once. Approximately 10% of the sample is held by the ten biggest clonotypes. V was cut back by 2 bases and J by 6 bases, leaving a gap of 12 bases between them. The germline V gene encodes CDR1 MNHEY and CDR2 SVGAGI. Including cysteine and phenylalanine, the CDR3 has 14 amino acids. This entry keeps only the CDR3 DNA: 42 bases, framed from base 1.

The material was CD8+ T cells from peripheral blood mononuclear cells, obtained after pregnancy. This TCR was sampled from a female donor with multiple sclerosis, enrolled in a pregnancy study. Recombination linked TRBV6-5 to TRBJ2-3; perhaps TRBD2 is the D gene, with 7 bases matching. CDR3 reads: CASSYEGGQDTQYF. At the DNA level, the sequence is TGTGCCAGCAGTTACGAGGGGGGGCAGGATACGCAGTATTTT.